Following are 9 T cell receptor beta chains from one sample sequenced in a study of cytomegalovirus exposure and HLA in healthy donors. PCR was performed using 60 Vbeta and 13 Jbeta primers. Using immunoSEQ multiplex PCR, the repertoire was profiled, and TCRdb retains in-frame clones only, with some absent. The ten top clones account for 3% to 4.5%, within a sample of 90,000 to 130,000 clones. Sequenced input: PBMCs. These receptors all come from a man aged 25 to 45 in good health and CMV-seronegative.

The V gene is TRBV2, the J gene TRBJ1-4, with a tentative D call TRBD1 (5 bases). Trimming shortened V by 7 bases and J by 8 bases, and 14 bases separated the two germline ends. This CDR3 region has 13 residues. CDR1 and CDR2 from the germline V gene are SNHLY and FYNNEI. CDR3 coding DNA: TGTGCCAGCATTCGGCAGGGAGGAGAAAAACTGTTTTTT. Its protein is CASIRQGGEKLFF.

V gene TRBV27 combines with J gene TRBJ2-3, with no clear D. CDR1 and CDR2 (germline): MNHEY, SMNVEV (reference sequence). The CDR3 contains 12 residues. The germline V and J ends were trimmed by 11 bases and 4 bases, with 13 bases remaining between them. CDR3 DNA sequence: TGTGCCTCCGCCACAGTACCAGATACGCAGTATTTT. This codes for CASATVPDTQYF.

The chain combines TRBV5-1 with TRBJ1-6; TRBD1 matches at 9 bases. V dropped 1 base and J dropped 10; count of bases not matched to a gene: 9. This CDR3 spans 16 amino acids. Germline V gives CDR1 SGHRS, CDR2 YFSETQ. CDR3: CASSLQPDRGGSPLHF. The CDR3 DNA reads TGCGCCAGCAGCTTGCAGCCGGACAGGGGAGGATCACCCCTCCACTTT.

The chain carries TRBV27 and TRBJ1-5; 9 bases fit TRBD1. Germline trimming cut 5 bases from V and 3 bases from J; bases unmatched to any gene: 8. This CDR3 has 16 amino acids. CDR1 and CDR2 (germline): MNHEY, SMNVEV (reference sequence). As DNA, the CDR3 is TGTGCCAGCAGTCCACGGACAGGGGTCCTCAATCAGCCCCAGCATTTT. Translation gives CASSPRTGVLNQPQHF.

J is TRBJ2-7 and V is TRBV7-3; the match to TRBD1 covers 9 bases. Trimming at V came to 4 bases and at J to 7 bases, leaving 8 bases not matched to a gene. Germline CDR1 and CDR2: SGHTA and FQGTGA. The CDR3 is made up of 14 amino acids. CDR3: CASSSTGGLGEQYF. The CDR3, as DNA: TGTGCCAGCAGCTCAACAGGGGGCCTGGGAGAGCAGTACTTC. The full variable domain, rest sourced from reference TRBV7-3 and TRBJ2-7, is GAGVSQTPSNKVTEKGKYVELRCDPISGHTALYWYRQSLGQGPEFLIYFQGTGAADDSGLPNDRFFAVRPEGSVSTLKIQRTERGDSAVYLCASSSTGGLGEQYFGPGTRLTVT.

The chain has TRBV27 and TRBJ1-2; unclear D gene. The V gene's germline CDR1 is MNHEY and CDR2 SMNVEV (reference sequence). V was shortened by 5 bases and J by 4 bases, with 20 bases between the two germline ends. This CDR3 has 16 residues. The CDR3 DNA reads TGTGCCAGCAGTCCCAGTCGGGGTCGGTTCGGCTATGGCTACACCTTC. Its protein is CASSPSRGRFGYGYTF.

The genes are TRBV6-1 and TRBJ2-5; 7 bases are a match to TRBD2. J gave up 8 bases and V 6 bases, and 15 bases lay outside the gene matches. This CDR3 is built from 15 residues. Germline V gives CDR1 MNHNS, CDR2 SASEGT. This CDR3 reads CASSAGGDFTGTQYF. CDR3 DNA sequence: TGTGCCAGCAGCGCTGGGGGGGACTTTACGGGTACCCAGTACTTC.

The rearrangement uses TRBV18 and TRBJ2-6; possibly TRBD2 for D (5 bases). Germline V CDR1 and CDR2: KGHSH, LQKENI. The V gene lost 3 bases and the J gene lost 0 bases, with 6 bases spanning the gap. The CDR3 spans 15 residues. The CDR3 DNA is TGTGCCAGCTCACCGGGGAGCTCTGGGGCCAACGTCCTGACTTTC. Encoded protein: CASSPGSSGANVLTF.

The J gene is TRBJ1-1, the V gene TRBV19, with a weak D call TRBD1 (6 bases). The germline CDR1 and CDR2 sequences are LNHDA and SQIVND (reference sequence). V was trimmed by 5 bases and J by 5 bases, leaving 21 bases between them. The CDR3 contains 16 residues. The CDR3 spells CASSSSGAPEGTEAFF. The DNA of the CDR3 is TGTGCCAGTAGTTCCTCAGGGGCGCCTGAGGGGACTGAAGCTTTCTTT.